This entry describes one TCR beta chain. This entry comes from a study of blood T cell repertoires in COVID-19. Some clones are missing from TCRdb's copy, which holds only in-frame ones; the method was immunoSEQ multiplex PCR. The sample consists of some 70,000 clones, approximately 90% of them appearing once. V was shortened by 4 bases and J by 7 bases, with 15 bases between the two germline ends. The CDR3 length is 15 residues. Germline assignment: CDR1 SGHNT and CDR2 YYREEE (reference sequence). Sequenced material: peripheral blood. The chain links TRBV5-4 to TRBJ1-6; unclear D gene. This clonotype originated in a man between 65 and 85 years old with active or convalescent COVID-19. The CDR3 region has the DNA TGTGCCAGCAGCCAGGTTGGGTCAGTGAATTCACCCCTCCACTTT. This sequence encodes CASSQVGSVNSPLHF.